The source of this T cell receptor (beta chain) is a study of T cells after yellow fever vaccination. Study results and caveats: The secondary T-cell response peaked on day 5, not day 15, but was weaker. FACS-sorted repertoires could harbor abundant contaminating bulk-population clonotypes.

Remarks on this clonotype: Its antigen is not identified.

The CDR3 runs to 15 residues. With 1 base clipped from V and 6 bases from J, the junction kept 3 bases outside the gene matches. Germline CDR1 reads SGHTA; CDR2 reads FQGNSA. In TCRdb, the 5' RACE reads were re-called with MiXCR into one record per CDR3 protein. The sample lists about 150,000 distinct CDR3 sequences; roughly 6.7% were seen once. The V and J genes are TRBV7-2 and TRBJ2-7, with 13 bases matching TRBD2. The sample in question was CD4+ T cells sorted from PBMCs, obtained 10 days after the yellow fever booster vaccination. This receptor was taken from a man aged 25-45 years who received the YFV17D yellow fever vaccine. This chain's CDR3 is CASSLDGLAGVEQYF. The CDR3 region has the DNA TGTGCCAGCAGCTTAGATGGACTAGCGGGAGTCGAGCAGTACTTC.